This T cell receptor (beta chain) is drawn from a study of PD-L1 blockade in urothelial cancer. Each PCR had synthetic TCR analog templates added to it as a spike-in. Assay used: immunoSEQ multiplex PCR; TCRdb lists only in-frame clones, some missing. The sample holds tens of thousands of clones; approximately 80% are singletons and the top ten take approximately 4%. This CDR3 is built from 13 residues. Germline lookup yields CDR1 SEHNR and CDR2 FQNEAQ (reference sequence). Trimming took off 1 base at V and 4 bases at J, with 4 bases between the two ends. The TCR originated in a man aged 65-85 years with urothelial cancer. The genes are TRBV7-9 and TRBJ2-2; D gene ambiguous. The sample in question was PBMCs, obtained around atezolizumab (anti-PD-L1) treatment. In nucleotides, the CDR3 is TGTGCCAGCAGCTTAGGAGGCACCGGGGAGCTGTTTTTT. Protein sequence: CASSLGGTGELFF.